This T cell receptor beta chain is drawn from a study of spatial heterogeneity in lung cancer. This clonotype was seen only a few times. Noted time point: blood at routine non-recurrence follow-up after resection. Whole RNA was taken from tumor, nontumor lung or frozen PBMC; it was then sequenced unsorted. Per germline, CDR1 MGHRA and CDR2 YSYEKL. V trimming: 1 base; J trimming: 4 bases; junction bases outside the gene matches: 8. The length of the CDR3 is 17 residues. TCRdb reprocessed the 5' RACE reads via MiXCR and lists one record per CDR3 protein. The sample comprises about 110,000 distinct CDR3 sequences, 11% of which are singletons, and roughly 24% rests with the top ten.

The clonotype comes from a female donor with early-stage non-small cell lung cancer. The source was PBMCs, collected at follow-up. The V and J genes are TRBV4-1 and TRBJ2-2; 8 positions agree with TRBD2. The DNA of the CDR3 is TGCGCCAGCAGCCAAGTGGGGACTAGGCGGTCCACCGGGGAGCTGTTTTTT. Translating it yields CASSQVGTRRSTGELFF.